The present TCR beta chain was sequenced within a study of blood T cell repertoires in COVID-19. Study background: The origin of the acute and convalescent COVID-19 samples was the United States, Italy and Spain. From T cells, B-cell-depleted T cells, or PBMCs came the material, which was cDNA or gDNA.

Germline CDR1 ENHRY, CDR2 SYGVKD. Trimming cost V 6 bases and J 3 bases; bases outside gene matches: 15. This CDR3 spans 17 amino acids. As handled by the study authors: Counts of nucleated cells, estimated from reference gene primer amplification, were obtained. The repertoire was sequenced with immunoSEQ multiplex PCR; TCRdb's copy has only in-frame clones and lacks some. V, J and clone size derive from that table, while D and trimming were established from the DNA sequence. This table holds about 48,000 clones, roughly 82% found once. This chain connects TRBV10-3 to TRBJ1-2; 8 positions agree with TRBD1. The TCR comes from a man aged 40-49 years with acute or convalescent COVID-19. Sequencing used peripheral blood. DNA for the CDR3: TGTGCCATCAGGGATTCAGGGGGCGGGCGGTTCTACTATGGCTACACCTTC. Translating it yields CAIRDSGGGRFYYGYTF.